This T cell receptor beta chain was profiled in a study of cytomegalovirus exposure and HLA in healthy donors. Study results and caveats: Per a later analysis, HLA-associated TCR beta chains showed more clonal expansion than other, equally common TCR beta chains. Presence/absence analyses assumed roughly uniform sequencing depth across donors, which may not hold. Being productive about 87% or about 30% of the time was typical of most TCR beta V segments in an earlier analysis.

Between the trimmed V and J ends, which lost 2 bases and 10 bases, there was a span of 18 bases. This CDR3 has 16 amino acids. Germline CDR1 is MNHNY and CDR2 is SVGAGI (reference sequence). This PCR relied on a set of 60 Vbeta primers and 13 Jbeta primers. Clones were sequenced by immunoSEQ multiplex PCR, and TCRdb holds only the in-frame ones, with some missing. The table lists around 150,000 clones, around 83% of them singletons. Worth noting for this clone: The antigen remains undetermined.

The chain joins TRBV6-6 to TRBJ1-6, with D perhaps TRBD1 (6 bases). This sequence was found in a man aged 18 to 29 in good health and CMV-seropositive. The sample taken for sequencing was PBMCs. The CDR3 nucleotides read TGTGCCAGCAGTTACCGCAAGGGCCCTCAGGGGTCACCCCTCCACTTT. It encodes CASSYRKGPQGSPLHF.